A single sample gave rise to the 14 T cell receptor beta chains below, sequenced in a study of T cell responses to AZD1222 COVID-19 vaccine. Using immunoSEQ multiplex PCR, the repertoire was profiled, and TCRdb retains in-frame clones only, with some absent. Of about 150,000 clones listed, around 90% are singletons. The input for sequencing was peripheral blood, taken on day 0 of AZD1222 vaccination. The receptor source for this set is an adult in good health.

The chain uses TRBV7-9 and TRBJ1-2; no firm D call. The CDR3 consists of 17 residues. The V gene's germline CDR1 is SEHNR and CDR2 FQNEAQ (reference sequence). Trimming took 2 bases from V and 0 from J, leaving 16 bases between them. CDR3 DNA: TGTGCCAGCAGCTTATATTCCGCTCGGAAGCCTAACTATGGCTACACCTTC. It yields the protein CASSLYSARKPNYGYTF.

The chain joins TRBV19 to TRBJ1-5; 7 bases fit TRBD1. Germline lookup yields CDR1 LNHDA and CDR2 SQIVND (reference sequence). The CDR3 runs to 19 residues. The V gene end was trimmed by 7 bases and the J gene end by 0 bases; junction bases not matched to a gene: 18. The CDR3 DNA reads TGTGCCAGTACCCGACGGGGGAGGGGGCTCGAGAATAGCAATCAGCCCCAGCATTTT. This codes for CASTRRGRGLENSNQPQHF.

The rearrangement uses TRBV9 and TRBJ1-2; possibly TRBD1 for D (5 bases). V was shortened by 2 bases and J by 3 bases, with 17 bases between the two germline ends. CDR3 size: 16 residues. CDR1 SGDLS and CDR2 YYNGEE come from the germline V gene. The CDR3 bases are TGTGCCAGCAGCGTCCGGGACCTCAGCCCCCACTATGGCTACACCTTC. This encodes CASSVRDLSPHYGYTF.

This sequence joins TRBV5-6 and TRBJ1-1, with TRBD1 as a possible D gene (6 bases). This CDR3 has 13 amino acids. Trimming took 2 bases from V and 4 from J, leaving 9 bases between them. CDR1 is SGHDT, CDR2 YYEEEE, per germline. The CDR3 DNA follows: TGTGCCAGCAGCTTTGGACAGTCCACTGAAGCTTTCTTT. Its protein is CASSFGQSTEAFF. The variable domain in full, with the rest retrieved from reference TRBV5-6 and TRBJ1-1, is DAGVTQSPTHLIKTRGQQVTLRCSPKSGHDTVSWYQQALGQGPQFIFQYYEEEERQRGNFPDRFSGHQFPNYSSELNVNALLLGDSALYLCASSFGQSTEAFFGQGTRLTVV.

The chain links TRBV9 to TRBJ1-4; D remains ambiguous. This CDR3 is built from 15 residues. Germline V lookup: CDR1 SGDLS, CDR2 YYNGEE. V dropped 0 bases and J dropped 7 bases, with 13 bases sitting between them. The DNA of the CDR3 is TGTGCCAGCAGCGTAGGGTTCCAGCTGAGTGAAAAACTGTTTTTT. Its protein is CASSVGFQLSEKLFF.

A single count supports this clone. The chain couples TRBV10-3 to TRBJ2-5; no clear D. The V gene's germline CDR1 is ENHRY and CDR2 SYGVKD. This CDR3 has 13 amino acids. Trimming removed 6 bases at V and 1 base at J, with 9 bases between. DNA of the CDR3: TGTGCCATCAGGGGAAGTCCCCAAGAGACCCAGTACTTC. Translating gives CAIRGSPQETQYF.

This clone appeared once. The chain uses TRBV7-3 and TRBJ2-3, with TRBD2 matching over 9 bases. Germline V gives CDR1 SGHTA, CDR2 FQGTGA. V dropped 5 bases and J dropped 1; count of bases not matched to a gene: 10. This CDR3 contains 17 residues. The DNA for the CDR3 is TGTGCCAGCAGCAGAAACAGGGGCGGGGGGGGCACAGATACGCAGTATTTT. This translates into CASSRNRGGGGTDTQYF.

This chain links TRBV28 with TRBJ2-7; the D is unclear. Germline-derived CDR1 and CDR2 are MDHEN and SYDVKM. V lost 9 bases to trimming and J lost 2 bases, with 11 bases between them. This CDR3 is 12 amino acids long. CDR3 DNA sequence: TGTGCCAGTCAGTTTGGAGCCTACGAGCAGTACTTC. Protein product: CASQFGAYEQYF.

The chain combines TRBV12-2 with TRBJ1-2. TRBV12-2 is a pseudogene locus. The CDR3 sequence is 17 residues long. CDR3 loop: CASRLSPSDREGRGYTF. As DNA, the CDR3 is TGTGCAAGTCGCTTATCTCCTTCAGACAGGGAGGGAAGAGGCTACACCTTC.

V and J are TRBV12-3 or TRBV12-4 and TRBJ1-2, with D perhaps TRBD1 (6 bases). The CDR3 extends over 13 amino acids. Deletions cut 2 bases from V and 6 bases from J, with 10 bases between. CDR3 in amino acids: CASSLSGVDGYTF. Written as DNA, the CDR3 is TGTGCCAGCAGTTTATCAGGGGTAGATGGCTACACCTTC.

The CDR3 sequence is CATSDRQGTTHNEQFF. In DNA form, the CDR3 reads TGTGCCACCAGTGACCGACAGGGGACTACCCACAATGAGCAGTTCTTC. This chain joins TRBV24-1 and TRBJ2-1; a possible D gene is TRBD1 (8 bases). The germline V gene encodes CDR1 KGHDR and CDR2 SFDVKD. CDR3 length equals 16 residues. Trimming removed 4 bases at V and 5 bases at J, with 17 bases between.

The chain employs TRBV13 and TRBJ2-2; D possibly matches TRBD1 or TRBD2 (5 bases each). Trimming removed 2 bases at V and 5 bases at J, with 21 bases between. This CDR3 has 18 amino acids. Germline CDR1 reads PRHDT; CDR2 reads FYEKMQ (reference sequence). CDR3 region: CASSLLPRGPRLTGELFF. The CDR3 DNA sequence: TGTGCCAGCAGCTTACTGCCTCGGGGCCCCCGTTTAACCGGGGAGCTGTTTTTT.

This clone appeared a single time. This rearrangement joins TRBV30 to TRBJ2-1; 10 bases match TRBD1. Trimming cost V 0 bases and J 4 bases; bases outside gene matches: 3. This CDR3 is built from 15 residues. Germline V CDR1 and CDR2: GTSNPN, SVGIG (reference sequence). The CDR3 loop reads CAWSVWGQGYNEQFF. The DNA for the CDR3 is TGTGCCTGGAGTGTTTGGGGACAGGGGTACAATGAGCAGTTCTTC.

The rearrangement links TRBV4-2 to TRBJ2-3; D possibly corresponds to TRBD2 (5 bases). The CDR3 is made up of 17 amino acids. The germline V gene encodes CDR1 LGHNA and CDR2 YNFKEQ. V gave up 8 bases and J gave up 6 bases, with 27 bases separating them. The CDR3 nucleotides read TGTGCCAGCTCTCGAGGGAGATTGGGCGCAGGTTTGGATACGCAGTATTTT. This sequence encodes CASSRGRLGAGLDTQYF.